Here is one T cell receptor beta chain with its context. CDR3 size: 18 residues. CDR1 and CDR2 (germline): LNHDA, SQIVND (reference sequence). Trimming shortened V by 0 bases and J by 3 bases, and 20 bases separated the two germline ends. These data belong to a study of control samples from healthy donors and cancer patients. The assay was immunoSEQ multiplex PCR, and TCRdb's table has in-frame clones only and misses some. The repertoire holds tens of thousands of clones, with 75% to 90% as singletons. This TCR derives from a woman between 50 and 59 years old with colorectal cancer. Material: PBMCs. V and J are TRBV19 and TRBJ2-5, with D hard to call. In DNA, the CDR3 is TGTGCCAGTAGTATAGATCACGGGTTGTGGGCTACAAAAGAGACCCAGTACTTC. It encodes CASSIDHGLWATKETQYF.